Listed below are T cell receptor beta chains from one sample, sequenced in a study of cytomegalovirus exposure and HLA in healthy donors. TCRdb's copy holds only in-frame clones and misses some; the assay was immunoSEQ multiplex PCR. The sample records 120,000 or so clones, roughly 71% being singletons. Sequenced input: PBMCs. The receptors originated from a woman between 45 and 60 years old in good health and CMV-seropositive. CDR3s include the opening cysteine and the closing phenylalanine or tryptophan. The D gene is left open where the match is weak. Some rows have no size entry. The others give once, few or many, or a class for an expanded clone.

J gene | D gene | V gene | clone size | CDR3 DNA | CDR3 protein
TRBJ2-6 | . | TRBV2 | few | TGTGCCAGCACTCCCACTCGGGTAACTGGGGCCAACGTCCTGACTTTC | CASTPTRVTGANVLTF
TRBJ2-1 | TRBD2 | TRBV19 | few | TGTGCCAGTAGTATGACTAGCGGGGGGCAGGTTGAGCAGTTCTTC | CASSMTSGGQVEQFF
TRBJ1-3 | . | TRBV4-1 | once | TGCGCCAGCAGCCAAGTAGACAGGAGATACTCTGGAAACACCATATATTTT | CASSQVDRRYSGNTIYF
TRBJ2-1 | . | TRBV27 | . | TGTGCCAGCAGTTTATACCCGGGGTCCAATGAGCAGTTCTTC | CASSLYPGSNEQFF
TRBJ2-2 | . | TRBV9 | . | TGTGCCAGCAGCGTCGATGGCAGGGGAGTTAGCGGGGAGCTGTTTTTT | CASSVDGRGVSGELFF
TRBJ2-5 | . | TRBV5-1 | . | TGCGCCAGCAGCTTGGGTCAACAAGAGACCCAGTACTTC | CASSLGQQETQYF
TRBJ2-2 | TRBD1 | TRBV7-6 | . | TGTGCCAGCAGCTTAGGGACAGGGAACACCGGGGAGCTGTTTTTT | CASSLGTGNTGELFF
TRBJ2-5 | TRBD2 | TRBV4-1 | few | TGCGCCAGCAGCCAGGGTGACGGGACTAGGAAAAAAGAGACCCAGTACTTC | CASSQGDGTRKKETQYF
TRBJ2-5 | TRBD1 | TRBV5-5 | once | TGTGCCAGCAGCGCCCGGGACAGGGCCCCGACCCAGTACTTC | CASSARDRAPTQYF
TRBJ1-6 | . | TRBV7-2 | . | TGTGCCAGCAGCTTAGCTGAGACACCCCTCCACTTT | CASSLAETPLHF
TRBJ2-4 | . | TRBV5-4 | . | TGTGCCAGCAGCCTGAGCGGGGCCAAAAACATTCAGTACTTC | CASSLSGAKNIQYF
TRBJ1-1 | TRBD1 | TRBV5-6 | few | TGTGCCAGCAGATCATCCGGCAGGGGGTACACTGAAGCTTTCTTT | CASRSSGRGYTEAFF
TRBJ2-7 | TRBD1 | TRBV13 | . | TGTGCCAGCAGCATCGCGGGACAGGCGAACTACGAGCAGTACTTC | CASSIAGQANYEQYF
TRBJ1-6 | TRBD1 | TRBV6-6 | . | TGTGCCAGCACCCGGGACAGGGGATATTCACCCCTCCACTTT | CASTRDRGYSPLHF
TRBJ2-3 | TRBD2 | TRBV7-9 | . | TGTGCCGGGGGGGTCTTCAGCACAGATACGCAGTATTTT | CAGGVFSTDTQYF
TRBJ2-7 | TRBD1 | TRBV11-1 | . | TGTGCCAGCAGCTTAGACTGGGACAGCTATTCCTACGAGCAGTACTTC | CASSLDWDSYSYEQYF
TRBJ1-4 | TRBD1 | TRBV7-9 | . | TGTGCCAGCAGCTTTGGGACAGGGGATGAAAAACTGTTTTTT | CASSFGTGDEKLFF
TRBJ1-6 | TRBD1 | TRBV10-3 | . | TGTGCCATCAGTGGACAGGGGAACAATTCACCCCTCCACTTT | CAISGQGNNSPLHF
TRBJ2-3 | TRBD1 | TRBV4-1 | . | TGCGCCAGCAGCCAAGAGGACCGGACAGGGAATATAGATACGCAGTATTTT | CASSQEDRTGNIDTQYF
TRBJ1-4 | . | TRBV19 | . | TGTGCCAGTAGTATTGGGGCATCATGGGGGGGAGAACTGTTTTTT | CASSIGASWGGELFF
TRBJ2-5 | TRBD1 | TRBV5-1 | . | TGCGCCAGCAGCCAAGGGGACAGCCAAGAGACCCAGTACTTC | CASSQGDSQETQYF
TRBJ1-2 | . | TRBV20-1 | . | TGCAGTGCCCCGCTGGCCTATGGCTACACCTTC | CSAPLAYGYTF
TRBJ1-6 | . | TRBV6-5 | . | TGTGCCAGCAGCCGAGTGAGGGGGGGTCCCCCACCCCTCCACTTT | CASSRVRGGPPPLHF
TRBJ2-2 | TRBD1 | TRBV18 | . | TGTGCCAGCTCACTGACAGGGATGGCCGGGGAGCTGTTTTTT | CASSLTGMAGELFF
TRBJ1-1 | TRBD1 | TRBV11-2 | . | TGTGCCAGCAGCTTAGATCTCGACAGGGAGAACTACACTGAAGCTTTCTTT | CASSLDLDRENYTEAFF
TRBJ1-1 | . | TRBV2 | few | TGTGCCAGTAGGGGCGTGGGCACTGAAGCTTTCTTT | CASRGVGTEAFF
TRBJ2-7 | TRBD1 | TRBV27 | . | TGTGCCAGCAGTTTAAGGGACAGGGGCTACGAGCAGTACTTC | CASSLRDRGYEQYF
TRBJ1-4 | TRBD1 | TRBV2 | . | TGTGCCAGCAGTACACAGGGGGCCGTAGCTAATGAAAAACTGTTTTTT | CASSTQGAVANEKLFF
TRBJ1-3 | . | TRBV7-8 | . | TGTGCCAGCAGCTTATCCACAGGCTCTGGAAACACCATATATTTT | CASSLSTGSGNTIYF
TRBJ2-3 | TRBD1 | TRBV5-4 | . | TGCGCCAGCAGCCGAACTAGGACAGGGGAAACAGATACGCAGTATTTT | CASSRTRTGETDTQYF
TRBJ1-2 | . | TRBV14 | . | TGTGCCAGCAGCCAAGTTCGGGGGTTTGAGGGCTACACCTTC | CASSQVRGFEGYTF
TRBJ2-1 | TRBD2 | TRBV5-1 | few | TGCGCCAGCTTAGAGACTAGCGGGTACAATGAGCAGTTCTTC | CASLETSGYNEQFF
TRBJ1-3 | . | TRBV9 | . | TGTGCCAGCGGTAGAAACTCTGGAAACACCATATATTTT | CASGRNSGNTIYF
TRBJ1-4 | . | TRBV2 | . | TGTGCCAGTCGGCAGGGACTAGCTAATGAAAAACTGTTTTTT | CASRQGLANEKLFF
TRBJ1-6 | . | TRBV10-2 | . | TGCGCCAGCAGTGGACAGGAATATAATTCACCCCTCCACTTT | CASSGQEYNSPLHF
TRBJ1-2 | TRBD1 | TRBV19 | once | TGTGCCAGTAGTACCGGGACAGGGGACGGCGGCTACACCTTC | CASSTGTGDGGYTF
TRBJ2-4 | . | TRBV6-5 | . | TGTGCCAGCAGTAACAATCGGGGAAACATTCAGTACTTC | CASSNNRGNIQYF
TRBJ2-7 | TRBD1 | TRBV9 | few | TGTGCCAGCAGCGTAGGCGGGACAGGACTCACCTACGAGCAGTACTTC | CASSVGGTGLTYEQYF